Listed below are T cell receptor beta chains from one sample, sequenced in a study of blood T cell repertoires in COVID-19. This table comes from immunoSEQ multiplex PCR, and its TCRdb copy is limited to in-frame clones, with some not included. This sample has approximately 210,000 clones, with 92% found just once. Sequenced material: peripheral blood. These receptor sequences come from a man in his thirties or forties with acute or convalescent COVID-19. Each CDR3 is given with its conserved first and last residue. The order of the fields is V gene, D gene, J gene, clone size, CDR3 protein, CDR3 DNA. The D gene is left open where the match is weak. Clone size, where shown, is once, few, many, or a class for clones that have expanded.

V: TRBV18
D: TRBD1
J: TRBJ1-1
size: .
CDR3: CASSPGQGNTEAFF
DNA: TGTGCCAGCTCACCGGGACAGGGGAACACTGAAGCTTTCTTT

V: TRBV19
D: .
J: TRBJ2-7
size: .
CDR3: CASSIWAYEQYF
DNA: TGTGCCAGTAGTATTTGGGCGTACGAGCAGTACTTC

V: TRBV19
D: .
J: TRBJ2-1
size: .
CDR3: CASGRDGSSYNEQFF
DNA: TGTGCCAGTGGTAGAGACGGGAGCTCCTACAATGAGCAGTTCTTC

V: TRBV29-1
D: .
J: TRBJ1-2
size: .
CDR3: CSFRRQDGYTF
DNA: TGCAGCTTCCGAAGGCAGGATGGCTACACCTTC

V: TRBV11-2
D: .
J: TRBJ2-1
size: .
CDR3: CASSHSMESSYNEQFF
DNA: TGTGCCAGCAGCCATTCAATGGAGAGCTCCTACAATGAGCAGTTCTTC

V: TRBV19
D: TRBD1
J: TRBJ1-2
size: .
CDR3: CASSVYGDSRIYGYTF
DNA: TGTGCCAGTAGTGTCTACGGGGACAGCCGGATCTATGGCTACACCTTC

V: TRBV3-1/TRBV3-2
D: TRBD1
J: TRBJ2-1
size: .
CDR3: CASSQGLGTGERNEQFF
DNA: TGTGCCAGCAGCCAAGGGCTTGGTACAGGGGAACGGAATGAGCAGTTCTTC

V: TRBV12-3/TRBV12-4
D: .
J: TRBJ1-5
size: .
CDR3: CASGGDQPQHF
DNA: TGTGCCAGTGGAGGCGATCAGCCCCAGCATTTT

V: TRBV4-1
D: .
J: TRBJ2-5
size: .
CDR3: CASRLRLGETQYF
DNA: TGCGCCAGCAGACTCCGACTCGGAGAGACCCAGTACTTC

V: TRBV9
D: TRBD2
J: TRBJ2-2
size: once
CDR3: CASSVRLAGNTGELFF
DNA: TGTGCCAGCAGCGTCAGACTAGCGGGGAACACCGGGGAGCTGTTTTTT

V: TRBV18
D: .
J: TRBJ2-5
size: .
CDR3: CASSLVGRAQLETQYF
DNA: TGTGCCAGCTCACTAGTTGGGCGGGCCCAATTAGAGACCCAGTACTTC

V: TRBV27
D: TRBD1
J: TRBJ1-5
size: .
CDR3: CASSLLPLTGSANQPQHF
DNA: TGTGCCAGCAGTTTATTGCCTTTGACAGGGAGTGCCAATCAGCCCCAGCATTTT

V: TRBV5-6
D: TRBD1
J: TRBJ1-4
size: .
CDR3: CASSPQGAVGRKLFF
DNA: TGTGCCAGCAGCCCCCAGGGGGCGGTTGGAAGAAAACTGTTTTTT

V: TRBV5-5
D: TRBD1
J: TRBJ1-6
size: .
CDR3: CASSLGPIPGGNSPLHF
DNA: TGTGCCAGCAGCTTGGGCCCTATCCCAGGGGGGAATTCACCCCTCCACTTT

V: TRBV5-5
D: TRBD1
J: TRBJ2-2
size: .
CDR3: CASSQGTVNTGELFF
DNA: TGTGCCAGCAGCCAAGGGACAGTGAACACCGGGGAGCTGTTTTTT

V: TRBV7-8
D: TRBD1
J: TRBJ2-1
size: .
CDR3: CASSLTTTPGGEQFF
DNA: TGTGCCAGCAGCTTAACTACAACCCCAGGGGGTGAGCAGTTCTTC

V: TRBV7-3
D: TRBD2
J: TRBJ2-3
size: .
CDR3: CASSTGGAGGTDTQYF
DNA: TGTGCCAGCAGCACCGGGGGGGCGGGAGGCACAGATACGCAGTATTTT

V: TRBV4-1
D: TRBD2
J: TRBJ2-1
size: .
CDR3: CASSQSFLSGRGRDEQFF
DNA: TGCGCCAGCAGCCAATCCTTTCTGAGCGGGAGAGGGCGCGATGAGCAGTTCTTC

V: TRBV12-3/TRBV12-4
D: .
J: TRBJ1-1
size: once
CDR3: CASRSTEHEAFF
DNA: TGTGCCAGCAGGTCGACAGAACATGAAGCTTTCTTT

V: TRBV4-1
D: .
J: TRBJ1-2
size: .
CDR3: CASLGVSGYTF
DNA: TGCGCCAGCCTCGGGGTGAGTGGCTACACCTTC

V: TRBV5-4
D: .
J: TRBJ1-1
size: .
CDR3: CASSWGTRENTEAFF
DNA: TGTGCCAGCAGCTGGGGGACACGGGAAAACACTGAAGCTTTCTTT

V: TRBV19
D: TRBD2
J: TRBJ2-5
size: .
CDR3: CATDYPGTSGQETQYF
DNA: TGTGCCACCGATTATCCCGGGACTAGCGGCCAAGAGACCCAGTACTTC

V: TRBV2
D: .
J: TRBJ2-3
size: .
CDR3: CASSELGMTAASTDTQYF
DNA: TGTGCCAGCAGTGAACTGGGAATGACAGCAGCTAGCACAGATACGCAGTATTTT

V: TRBV28
D: .
J: TRBJ2-6
size: .
CDR3: CASRGAAMKSGANVLTF
DNA: TGTGCCAGCAGAGGGGCAGCGATGAAATCTGGGGCCAACGTCCTGACTTTC

V: TRBV7-9
D: .
J: TRBJ2-4
size: .
CDR3: CASSPTRWDIQYF
DNA: TGTGCCAGCAGTCCCACTAGGTGGGACATTCAGTACTTC

V: TRBV18
D: TRBD1
J: TRBJ1-5
size: .
CDR3: CASSRDSYQPQHF
DNA: TGTGCCAGCTCACGGGACAGCTATCAGCCCCAGCATTTT

V: TRBV6-6
D: .
J: TRBJ1-1
size: .
CDR3: CASSPPPGMNTEAFF
DNA: TGTGCCAGCAGTCCACCCCCGGGAATGAACACTGAAGCTTTCTTT

V: TRBV5-1
D: TRBD2
J: TRBJ2-5
size: .
CDR3: CASSRFLSGRGETQYF
DNA: TGCGCCAGCAGCCGCTTTTTGAGCGGGAGGGGAGAGACCCAGTACTTC

V: TRBV28
D: .
J: TRBJ2-3
size: .
CDR3: CASSFAGTGTQYF
DNA: TGTGCCAGCAGTTTCGCGGGGACGGGTACGCAGTATTTT

V: TRBV15
D: TRBD2
J: TRBJ2-1
size: .
CDR3: CATSRDLGRGYNEQFF
DNA: TGTGCCACCAGCAGGGATCTGGGGAGGGGATACAATGAGCAGTTCTTC

V: TRBV28
D: TRBD1
J: TRBJ2-2
size: .
CDR3: CASRETGRRELFF
DNA: TGTGCCAGCAGGGAGACAGGGCGTAGGGAGCTGTTTTTT

V: TRBV9
D: .
J: TRBJ1-2
size: .
CDR3: CASSVLRARGYTF
DNA: TGTGCCAGCAGCGTACTCAGGGCGCGCGGCTACACCTTC

V: TRBV28
D: .
J: TRBJ1-3
size: once
CDR3: CASTRGGSGNTIYF
DNA: TGTGCCAGCACCCGGGGAGGATCTGGAAACACCATATATTTT

V: TRBV25-1
D: .
J: TRBJ1-1
size: .
CDR3: CASSEGFYTEAFF
DNA: TGTGCCAGCAGTGAGGGCTTTTACACTGAAGCTTTCTTT

V: TRBV28
D: TRBD1
J: TRBJ2-5
size: .
CDR3: CASSFDRVEETQYF
DNA: TGTGCCAGCAGTTTTGACAGGGTCGAAGAGACCCAGTACTTC

V: TRBV5-1
D: .
J: TRBJ2-2
size: .
CDR3: CASSPRTENTGELFF
DNA: TGCGCCAGCAGCCCTAGGACTGAGAACACCGGGGAGCTGTTTTTT

V: TRBV15
D: TRBD2
J: TRBJ2-5
size: .
CDR3: CATSRDPTAGQETQYF
DNA: TGTGCCACCAGCAGAGATCCTACAGCGGGACAAGAGACCCAGTACTTC

V: TRBV6-5
D: TRBD1
J: TRBJ2-7
size: .
CDR3: CASSTLGTGGHEQYF
DNA: TGTGCCAGCAGTACCCTTGGGACAGGGGGCCACGAGCAGTACTTC

V: TRBV20-1
D: .
J: TRBJ1-1
size: once
CDR3: CSARAGGRAFF
DNA: TGCAGTGCCCGTGCGGGGGGAAGAGCTTTCTTT

V: TRBV7-2
D: .
J: TRBJ1-2
size: .
CDR3: CASSFRRVDGYTF
DNA: TGTGCCAGCAGCTTTAGGAGGGTGGATGGCTACACCTTC

V: TRBV5-1
D: .
J: TRBJ1-2
size: .
CDR3: CASSLNRDGYTF
DNA: TGCGCCAGCAGCCTAAACAGGGATGGCTACACCTTC

V: TRBV6-5
D: .
J: TRBJ1-1
size: once
CDR3: CASSIGGNTEAFF
DNA: TGTGCCAGCAGCATAGGGGGGAACACTGAAGCTTTCTTT

V: TRBV6-5
D: TRBD1
J: TRBJ1-6
size: .
CDR3: CASRVQGESPLHF
DNA: TGTGCCAGCAGAGTACAGGGGGAATCACCCCTCCACTTT

V: TRBV5-1
D: TRBD1
J: TRBJ2-3
size: .
CDR3: CASSWGQGRTDTQYF
DNA: TGCGCCAGCAGCTGGGGACAGGGAAGGACAGATACGCAGTATTTT

V: TRBV7-9
D: .
J: TRBJ1-5
size: .
CDR3: CASSLGEQPQHF
DNA: TGTGCCAGCAGCTTAGGTGAGCAGCCCCAGCATTTT